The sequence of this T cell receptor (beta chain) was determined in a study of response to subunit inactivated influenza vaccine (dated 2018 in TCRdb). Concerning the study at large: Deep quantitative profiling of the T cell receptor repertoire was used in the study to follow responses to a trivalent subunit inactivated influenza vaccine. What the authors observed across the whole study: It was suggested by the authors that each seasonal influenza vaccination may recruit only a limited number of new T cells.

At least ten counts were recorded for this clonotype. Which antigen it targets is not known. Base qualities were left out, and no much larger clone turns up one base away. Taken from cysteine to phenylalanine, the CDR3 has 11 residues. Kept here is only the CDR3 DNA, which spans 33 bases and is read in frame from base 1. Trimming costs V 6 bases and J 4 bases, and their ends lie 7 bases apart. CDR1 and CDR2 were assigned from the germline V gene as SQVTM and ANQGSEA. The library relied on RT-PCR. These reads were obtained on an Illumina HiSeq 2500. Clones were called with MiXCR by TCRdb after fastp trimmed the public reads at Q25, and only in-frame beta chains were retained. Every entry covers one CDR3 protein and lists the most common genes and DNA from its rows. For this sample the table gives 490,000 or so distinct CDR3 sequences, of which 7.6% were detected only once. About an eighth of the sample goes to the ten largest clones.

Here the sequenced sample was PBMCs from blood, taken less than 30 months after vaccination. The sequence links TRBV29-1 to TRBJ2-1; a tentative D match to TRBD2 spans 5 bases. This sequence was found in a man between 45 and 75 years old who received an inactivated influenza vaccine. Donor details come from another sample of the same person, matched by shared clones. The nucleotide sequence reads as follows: TGCAGCGTACTAGATTACAATGAGCAGTTCTTC. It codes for CSVLDYNEQFF.